The TCR beta chain under discussion was sequenced for a study of blood T cell repertoires in COVID-19. For the study at large: The United States, Italy and Spain were the sources of the acute and convalescent COVID-19 samples. Nucleic acid was either cDNA or gDNA, and it came from T cells, B-cell-depleted T cells, or PBMCs.

Per the original data handling: Scientists estimated how many nucleated cells there were by amplifying reference gene primers. Data came from immunoSEQ multiplex PCR; TCRdb stores just in-frame clones and leaves some out. That table furnishes V, J and clone size, whereas the DNA furnished D and trimming. The sample lists a few hundred thousand clones; about 90% were seen once. The germline V gene encodes CDR1 MNHEY and CDR2 SVGEGT. The CDR3 runs 12 residues. The ends were cut back, 0 bases at V and 4 bases at J, with 3 bases in the middle. In Seattle, patients joined the study during active infection and were tracked longitudinally.

The clonotype comes from a man between 18 and 35 years old with COVID-19, enrolled during active disease. The V and J genes are TRBV6-2 or TRBV6-3 and TRBJ2-5; D remains unclear. The sequenced sample consisted of peripheral blood. CDR3 in amino acids: CASSYSRETQYF. The CDR3 DNA reads TGTGCCAGCAGTTACTCGAGAGAGACCCAGTACTTC.